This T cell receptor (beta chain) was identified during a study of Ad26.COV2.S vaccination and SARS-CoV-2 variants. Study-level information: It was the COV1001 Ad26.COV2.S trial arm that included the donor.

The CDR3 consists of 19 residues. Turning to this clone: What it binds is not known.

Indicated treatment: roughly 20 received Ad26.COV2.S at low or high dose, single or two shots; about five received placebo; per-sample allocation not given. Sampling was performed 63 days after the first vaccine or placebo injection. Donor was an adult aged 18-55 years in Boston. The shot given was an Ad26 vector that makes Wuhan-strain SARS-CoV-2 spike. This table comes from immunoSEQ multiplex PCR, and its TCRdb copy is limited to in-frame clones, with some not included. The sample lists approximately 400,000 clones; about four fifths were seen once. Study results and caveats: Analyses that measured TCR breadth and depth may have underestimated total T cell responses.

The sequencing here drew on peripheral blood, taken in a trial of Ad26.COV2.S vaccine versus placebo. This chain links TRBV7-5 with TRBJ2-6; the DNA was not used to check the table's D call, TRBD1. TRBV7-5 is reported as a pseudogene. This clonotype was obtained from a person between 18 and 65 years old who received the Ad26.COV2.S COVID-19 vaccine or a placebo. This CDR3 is CARSLYRDRGTAGANVLTF. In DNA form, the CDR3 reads TGTGCCAGAAGCTTATATAGGGACAGGGGGACCGCTGGGGCCAACGTCCTGACTTTC.